This T cell receptor (beta chain) is from a study of T cells in Graves' hyperthyroidism and ophthalmopathy. Whole-study findings and limits: Ophthalmopathy got predicted by the model a median approximately six months before its onset. Most thyroid clonotypes expanded above 0.001 were also detected in blood.

Germline lookup yields CDR1 DFQATT and CDR2 SNEGSKA (reference sequence). The V end lost 7 bases, the J end lost 3 bases, and 12 bases lay between the germline ends. This CDR3 spans 13 amino acids. Concerning this clonotype: Its target is unknown.

Exclusion of a patient resulted from uncontrolled infection, other autoimmune disease, pregnancy or lactation. First hyperthyroidism diagnosis is when the blood sample was obtained, before any ophthalmopathy symptoms. It was RNA transcripts that yielded the amplified TCR beta CDR3 regions. First-round RT-PCR with HTBI primers amplified the TCR CDR3 region. Each CDR3 protein is one row after TCRdb ran MiXCR on the multiplex PCR reads. Of around 300,000 distinct CDR3 sequences in the sample, approximately 14% are singletons; the top ten hold 30% to 35%. The clonotype originates from a woman aged 45-65 years with Graves' hyperthyroidism that later progressed to Graves' ophthalmopathy. The source material was blood. The V and J genes are TRBV20-1 and TRBJ2-2; maybe TRBD2 (5 bases). The CDR3 spells CSGRRTYTGELFF. The CDR3, as DNA: TGCAGTGGTCGGAGGACCTACACCGGGGAGCTGTTTTTT.